The sequence of this T cell receptor beta chain was determined in a study of spatial heterogeneity in lung cancer. About the research overall: Alpha-chain detections were consistently fewer than beta-chain detections among the sequences. Study-level results: Coverage of tumor T cells, by estimate, reached 6.5% to 8% for alpha chains and 13% for beta chains. Higher tumor mutation counts went along with higher counts of expanded intratumoral alpha and beta TCRs.

On each TCR cDNA molecule, a unique molecular identifier was present. One entry per CDR3 protein, called by TCRdb with MiXCR from the 5' RACE reads. The sample yields about 2,900 distinct CDR3 sequences, roughly an eighth seen once. This clonotype was picked up many times. The antigen is unknown. V lost 0 bases and J lost 6, with 12 bases in between. There are 15 residues in the CDR3. Germline V lookup: CDR1 SGHRS, CDR2 YFSETQ. The sample's time point: sample taken at primary tumor resection. Without sorting, whole RNA was sequenced from tumor, nontumor lung or frozen PBMC. V usage is TRBV5-1 and J usage is TRBJ2-2; tentatively, D is TRBD2 (5 bases). Sequenced here: lung tumor tissue, sampled at surgery. The TCR sequence derives from a male donor with early-stage non-small cell lung cancer. For the CDR3, the DNA is TGCGCCAGCAGCTTGGCTCCTAGCCGGGCCGGGGAGCTGTTTTTT. Translating it yields CASSLAPSRAGELFF.